This is a list of T cell receptor beta chains from one sample in a study of cytomegalovirus exposure and HLA in healthy donors. The protocol was immunoSEQ multiplex PCR, while the TCRdb copy is restricted to in-frame clones and leaves out a portion. This table holds fewer than 140,000 clones, 82% found once. Sequenced: PBMCs. Source of these receptors: a man aged 50-60 years in good health and CMV-seronegative. The conserved cysteine and the conserved F or W are not part of the CDR3 here.

>TRBV6-1
ASSDRNYGYT
>TRBV27
ASSPGTGGTGELF
>TRBV6-4
ASRENLGRNYGYT
>TRBV28
ASRSHTPKQGKRTEAF
>TRBV19
ASSIPRRPQGSGYT
>TRBV10-2
ASSESQGRSNQPQH
>TRBV5-6
ASSLDRFSEAF
>TRBV19
ASSISAGGAKNIQY
>TRBV7-9
ASSPSRDTEAF
>TRBV30
AWIARPSTDTQY
>TRBV6-1
ASSAPGLREQF
>TRBV5-1
ASSFSSNQPQH
>TRBV7-8
ASSLATGTTEAF
>TRBV7-7
ASRTKRDEQY
>TRBV6-1
ASSFETWDRGL
>TRBV6-1
ASAQLAGGNGELF
>TRBV5-1
ASSPGGTSGEFQETQY
>TRBV19
ASSLSYNSPLH
>TRBV25-1
ASTSGVAYNEQF
>TRBV7-6
ASSWTREETQY
>TRBV29-1
SVGGTYGYT
>TRBV19
ASSSRDTNNQPQH
>TRBV6-6
ASSPGQGAYEQY
>TRBV19
ASSQTTGADEKLF
>TRBV5-1
ASTTGRGETQY
>TRBV7-9
ASSFSTEAF
>TRBV5-1
ASTLTGEQGTQY
>TRBV7-8
ASSLGQGATQY
>TRBV5-1
ASSLGQYNEQF
>TRBV9
ASSALSRTEAF
>TRBV11-3
ASSFGRGTEAF
>TRBV5-1
ASSTPGQYNEAF
>TRBV7-9
ASSISSGGTDTQY
>TRBV7-6
ASSSGQDKHTIY
>TRBV5-6
ASSIGLAGGGGETQY
>TRBV7-8
ASSLAGGDQPQH
>TRBV2
ASSRGQGAADTQY
>TRBV5-1
ASSSLGGTEAF
>TRBV18
ASSPGTGNQPQH
>TRBV7-2
ASSLGGGHYEQY
>TRBV11-2
ASSFQGDEQF
>TRBV14
ASSQAHLFQQY
>TRBV9
ASSVGAGGHQETQY
>TRBV30
AWSGKSGAGDTQY
>TRBV4-1
ASSQGLDSFNEQY
>TRBV6-5
ASRGQVTGELF
>TRBV10-3
AISESRTGEETQY
>TRBV5-4
ASSLTGNRYEQY
>TRBV6-5
ASSYGGQGHQPQH
>TRBV29-1
SVGTGGNEKLF
>TRBV6-6
ASSQQGADTQY
>TRBV19
ASSASRGSYEQY
>TRBV6-5
ASSNGGWVSAF
>TRBV15
ATSSRPGGGSYNEQF
>TRBV13
ASSIDRGETQY